This T cell receptor (beta chain) comes out of a study of CD8 T cells in Susac syndrome. Study conclusions and caveats: The authors acknowledged that the study's TCR sequencing and HLA analysis involved relatively few individuals.

The CDR3 contains 15 residues. CDR1 MNHEY and CDR2 SMNVEV come from the germline V gene (reference sequence). Note on this clonotype: Its specificity is unknown. Compared with germline, one end of the junction differs, possibly owing to a read error.

Random hexamers were used to reverse transcribe roughly 0.5 to 1 ug of RNA. TCRdb re-called the immunoSEQ multiplex PCR reads through MiXCR, storing one row per CDR3 protein. This sample has a few hundred thousand distinct CDR3 sequences; approximately 90% occur once, and the top ten carry approximately 0.18%. The sample was CD8+ T cells from PBMCs. This rearrangement joins TRBV27 to TRBJ2-1, with 10 bases lining up with TRBD2. The receptor's source is a human donor with multiple sclerosis. CDR3 protein: CASNLGTSAGDEQFF. CDR3 DNA sequence: TGTGCCAGCAATTTAGGGACTAGCGCTGGCGATGAGCAGTTCTTC.